One sample yielded the 27 T cell receptor beta chains listed below, sequenced in a study of cytomegalovirus exposure and HLA in healthy donors. It was with 60 Vbeta and 13 Jbeta primers that the PCR ran. Repertoires were generated with immunoSEQ multiplex PCR, while TCRdb's copy carries only in-frame clones and drops some. The table lists 150,000 to 180,000 clones, 70% to 80% of them singletons. Sequences were obtained from PBMCs. These receptors originate from a woman in her thirties or forties in good health and CMV-seronegative.

As to this clone: One junction end does not reproduce the germline sequence, and a read error may be involved. J is TRBJ2-7 and V is TRBV7-2; D is undetermined. The length of the CDR3 is 10 residues. Germline CDR1 reads SGHTA; CDR2 reads FQGNSA. Here the CDR3 reads CASSLGFPNF. The CDR3 DNA reads as TGTGCCAGCAGCTTAGGGTTCCCTAACTTC. The variable domain in full, completed from reference TRBV7-2 and TRBJ2-7, reads GAGVSQSPSNKVTEKGKDVELRCDPISGHTALYWYRQSLGQGLEFLIYFQGNSAPDKSGLPSDRFSAERTGGSVSTLTIQRTQQEDSAVYLCASSLGFPNFGPGTRLTVT.

V and J are TRBV19 and TRBJ1-2, with 7 positions matching TRBD1. Trimming cost V 6 bases and J 4 bases; bases outside gene matches: 8. Germline values: CDR1 LNHDA, CDR2 SQIVND (reference sequence). This CDR3 region has 14 residues. The DNA for the CDR3 is TGTGCCAGTAGCTCCACCGGGGACAGCTATGGCTACACCTTC. This sequence encodes CASSSTGDSYGYTF.

The J gene is TRBJ2-5, the V gene TRBV10-3; 9 bases align to TRBD1. V was pared by 2 bases and J by 3 bases, with 4 bases of the junction left unmatched. Germline-derived CDR1 and CDR2 are ENHRY and SYGVKD. The CDR3 is made up of 15 amino acids. CDR3 loop: CAISETGGREETQYF. CDR3 in DNA: TGTGCCATCAGTGAGACAGGGGGCAGGGAAGAGACCCAGTACTTC.

The chain combines TRBV6-1 with TRBJ2-7; 7 bases match TRBD2. This CDR3 is 15 amino acids long. Unmatched junction bases numbered 13, after V lost 7 bases and J lost 4 bases. Germline V gene data show CDR1 as MNHNS and CDR2 as SASEGT. The CDR3 sequence: CASIAPGGSEYEQYF. The CDR3 nucleotides are TGTGCCAGCATCGCGCCGGGGGGTAGCGAGTACGAGCAGTACTTC.

The chain joins TRBV6-5 to TRBJ1-6; 8 nucleotides align to TRBD1. The germline V gene encodes CDR1 MNHEY and CDR2 SVGAGI. Germline trimming cut 6 bases from V and 10 bases from J; bases unmatched to any gene: 11. This CDR3 comprises 15 residues. CDR3 sequence (DNA): TGTGCCAGCAGCCTATCCGACAGGGGAGCCTCACCCCTCCACTTT. Its protein product is CASSLSDRGASPLHF.

This clone is a singleton in its sample. The DNA of the CDR3 is TGTGCCAGCAGACTAGAATTGGGGACAGATACGCAGTATTTT. The encoded protein is CASRLELGTDTQYF. The rearrangement joins TRBV5-6 to TRBJ2-3; tentative D call: TRBD2 (5 bases). V was trimmed by 5 bases and J by 3 bases, leaving 13 bases between them. CDR1 SGHDT and CDR2 YYEEEE come from the germline V gene. The CDR3 loop spans 14 amino acids.

This clone was observed a few times. Within the sample, other DNA sequences also encode this same CDR3. The chain carries TRBV29-1 and TRBJ1-5; 8 bases match TRBD1. Germline assignment: CDR1 SQVTM and CDR2 ANQGSEA. The CDR3 spans 13 residues. V lost 6 bases, J lost 3 bases, and 4 bases stayed unmatched. The CDR3 reads CSVGTGLNQPQHF. CDR3 bases: TGCAGCGTAGGGACAGGCCTCAATCAGCCCCAGCATTTT.

V gene TRBV27 combines with J gene TRBJ2-1; D is undetermined. The CDR3 consists of 14 residues. The V end was cut by 3 bases, the J end by 1 base, with 7 bases between. Germline CDR1 reads MNHEY; CDR2 reads SMNVEV (reference sequence). CDR3 sequence: CASSFPPSYNEQFF. In DNA, the CDR3 is TGTGCCAGCAGTTTTCCCCCTTCCTACAATGAGCAGTTCTTC.

The genes are TRBV5-1 and TRBJ1-1, with D perhaps TRBD1 (6 bases). V was cut by 0 bases and J by 4 bases, with 13 bases left in between. This CDR3 spans 15 amino acids. Looked up from germline, CDR1 is SGHRS and CDR2 is YFSETQ. The CDR3 DNA reads TGCGCCAGCAGCTTGGGACAGGTGGATTCCACTGAAGCTTTCTTT. It specifies CASSLGQVDSTEAFF.

The chain couples TRBV6-1 to TRBJ1-2; D ambiguous. Trimming removed 1 base from V and 4 bases from J, with 10 bases in between. From germline, CDR1 is MNHNS and CDR2 SASEGT. The CDR3 spans 14 residues. The CDR3 reads CASSEGGPLYGYTF. CDR3 bases: TGTGCCAGCAGTGAAGGAGGGCCACTCTATGGCTACACCTTC.

In this sample, this clone turned up once. This chain connects TRBV5-1 to TRBJ1-4, with TRBD1 matching 8 bases. Germline values: CDR1 SGHRS, CDR2 YFSETQ. Trimming removed 4 bases from V and 10 bases from J; junction bases left unmatched: 12. This CDR3 has 15 residues. The CDR3 DNA follows: TGCGCCAGCAGCCCAGGACAGGGAGTCTCTGGAAAACTGTTTTTT. Translation gives CASSPGQGVSGKLFF.

V is TRBV6-1 and J is TRBJ2-1; weak D call: TRBD2 (6 bases). The CDR3 has 15 residues. CDR1 and CDR2 from the germline V gene are MNHNS and SASEGT. The ends were cut back, 0 bases at V and 8 bases at J, with 14 bases in the middle. CDR3: CASSEALVGSDEQFF. In DNA, the CDR3 is TGTGCCAGCAGTGAAGCGCTGGTCGGGAGTGATGAGCAGTTCTTC.

The chain joins TRBV29-1 to TRBJ2-7, with TRBD1 as a possible D gene (6 bases). V was shortened by 7 bases and J by 2 bases, with 15 bases between the two germline ends. CDR1 is SQVTM and CDR2 is ANQGSEA in the germline V gene. The CDR3 sequence is 13 residues long. CDR3 region: CSASRTAPYEQYF. The CDR3 nucleotides read TGCAGCGCCAGCAGGACAGCCCCCTACGAGCAGTACTTC.

The chain couples TRBV6-1 to TRBJ1-4; no reliable D call. The germline V gene encodes CDR1 MNHNS and CDR2 SASEGT. V was clipped by 3 bases and J by 8 bases, with 19 bases between them. This CDR3 has 16 amino acids. For the CDR3, the DNA is TGTGCCAGCAGTGATACTATAGGCCAATTCGGGGAAAAACTGTTTTTT. Translating gives CASSDTIGQFGEKLFF.

This clone was observed a handful of times. V usage is TRBV7-8 and J usage is TRBJ2-7; 10 bases are a match to TRBD1. V was clipped by 5 bases and J by 6 bases; unmatched bases: 10. There are 15 residues in the CDR3. In germline, CDR1 is SGHVS, CDR2 FQNEAQ. The CDR3 spells CASSAAGTGVGEQYF. The CDR3 bases are TGTGCCAGCAGCGCCGCCGGGACAGGGGTCGGCGAGCAGTACTTC.

The chain is built from TRBV11-2 and TRBJ2-5; 7 bases align to TRBD2. CDR1 and CDR2 (germline): SGHAT, FQNNGV. V trimming: 5 bases; J trimming: 4 bases; junction bases outside the gene matches: 13. The CDR3 contains 16 residues. Here the CDR3 DNA reads TGTGCCAGCAGCCGTACCCCTTGGGGGGGAGGAGAGACCCAGTACTTC. Translated: CASSRTPWGGGETQYF.

The chain has TRBV4-1 and TRBJ1-2; possibly TRBD1 for D (6 bases). Germline CDR1 and CDR2: MGHRA and YSYEKL. Between the trimmed V and J ends, which lost 1 base and 0 bases, there was a span of 12 bases. CDR3 length equals 16 residues. CDR3 nucleotide sequence: TGCGCCAGCAGCCAAGTTGCACAGGGACCTAACTATGGCTACACCTTC. Amino acids: CASSQVAQGPNYGYTF.

The chain has TRBV7-2 and TRBJ1-2; weak D call: TRBD1 (6 bases). Germline CDR1 is SGHTA and CDR2 is FQGNSA. The CDR3 spans 14 residues. V was clipped by 7 bases and J by 3 bases, with 15 bases between them. CDR3 nucleotide sequence: TGTGCCAGCAACCCAACAGGGTCCTACTATGGCTACACCTTC. Translating gives CASNPTGSYYGYTF.

The chain links TRBV7-8 to TRBJ2-1; D is unresolved. The CDR3 runs 17 residues. The V end was cut by 2 bases, the J end by 4 bases, with 18 bases between. Germline-derived CDR1 and CDR2 are SGHVS and FQNEAQ. The CDR3 sequence: CASSLYVYSRPYNEQFF. The CDR3 coding sequence is TGTGCCAGCAGCTTATATGTATACAGCCGCCCATACAATGAGCAGTTCTTC.

This clone was detected only a few times. J is TRBJ2-3 and V is TRBV5-1; D is possibly TRBD2 (5 bases). Trimming shortened V by 2 bases and J by 4 bases, and 8 bases separated the two germline ends. This CDR3 is built from 13 residues. CDR1 is SGHRS and CDR2 is YFSETQ in the germline V gene. CDR3 protein: CASSFGISDTQYF. The CDR3 DNA reads as TGCGCCAGCAGCTTCGGGATTTCAGATACGCAGTATTTT.

This clone was detected only once. The rearrangement joins TRBV5-1 to TRBJ2-7; TRBD1 might be the D (7 bases). This CDR3 has 21 amino acids. CDR1 and CDR2 (germline): SGHRS, YFSETQ. V was pared by 4 bases and J by 1 base, with 33 bases between. CDR3 coding DNA: TGCGCCAGCAGCCTACTACCTCTCGCCGCGGGACAGCAAGCTTTTTCCTACGAGCAGTACTTC. Protein sequence: CASSLLPLAAGQQAFSYEQYF.

This chain connects TRBV7-9 to TRBJ2-2, with 7 bases aligning to TRBD2. There are 18 residues in the CDR3. With V trimmed by 5 bases and J by 6 bases, 18 bases remained unmatched. Germline V gene data show CDR1 as SEHNR and CDR2 as FQNEAQ (reference sequence). Here the CDR3 reads CASSGALWTRKSSGELFF. The CDR3 DNA is TGTGCCAGCAGCGGGGCCTTGTGGACTAGAAAGAGCTCCGGGGAGCTGTTTTTT. Complete variable domain (other parts from reference TRBV7-9 and TRBJ2-2): DTGVSQNPRHKITKRGQNVTFRCDPISEHNRLYWYRQTLGQGPEFLTYFQNEAQLEKSRLLSDRFSAERPKGSFSTLEIQRTEQGDSAMYLCASSGALWTRKSSGELFFGEGSRLTVL.

In regard to this clone: The junction and the germline gene differ at one end; a read error may be behind it. Other DNA sequences in this sample translate to the same CDR3. CDR3 in amino acids: CASSPKDRMNTEAFF. CDR3 bases: TGCGCCAGCAGCCCAAAGGACAGAATGAACACTGAAGCTTTCTTT. The chain combines TRBV5-6 with TRBJ1-1; weak D call: TRBD1 (6 bases). Germline V gene data show CDR1 as SGHDT and CDR2 as YYEEEE. CDR3 length equals 15 residues. Full variable domain (rest looked up from reference TRBV5-6 and TRBJ1-1): DAGVTQSPTHLIKTRGQQVTLRCSPKSGHDTVSWYQQALGQGPQFIFQYYEEEERQRGNFPDRFSGHQFPNYSSELNVNALLLGDSALYLCASSPKDRMNTEAFFGQGTRLTVV.

This chain connects TRBV27 to TRBJ1-2; 7 nucleotides align to TRBD1. CDR1 MNHEY and CDR2 SMNVEV come from the germline V gene (reference sequence). This CDR3 is built from 14 residues. V was pared by 6 bases and J by 0 bases, with 4 bases of the junction left unmatched. CDR3: CASRGTDPNYGYTF. CDR3 sequence (DNA): TGTGCCAGCAGGGGGACAGATCCTAACTATGGCTACACCTTC.

The CDR3 loop is CASSGVDRAYNEQFF. The CDR3 DNA sequence: TGTGCCAGCAGCGGCGTAGACAGAGCCTACAATGAGCAGTTCTTC. The chain is built from TRBV13 and TRBJ2-1, with a possible D match to TRBD1 (5 bases). Germline V gene sequence: CDR1 PRHDT, CDR2 FYEKMQ (reference sequence). This CDR3 has 15 amino acids. V dropped 5 bases and J dropped 2 bases, with 13 bases sitting between them.

This clone occurred a few times. The chain combines TRBV9 with TRBJ1-5; D unresolved. This CDR3 has 13 amino acids. CDR1 is SGDLS and CDR2 is YYNGEE in the germline V gene. The V end lost 3 bases, the J end lost 9 bases, and 13 bases lay between the germline ends. CDR3: CASSAAVVGPQHF. The CDR3 region has the DNA TGTGCCAGCAGCGCGGCGGTGGTTGGGCCCCAGCATTTT. The full variable domain, completed using reference TRBV9 and TRBJ1-5, is DSGVTQTPKHLITATGQRVTLRCSPRSGDLSVYWYQQSLDQGLQFLIQYYNGEERAKGNILERFSAQQFPDLHSELNLSSLELGDSALYFCASSAAVVGPQHFGDGTRLSIL.

The rearrangement joins TRBV5-5 to TRBJ1-5, with 9 bases matching TRBD1. This CDR3 contains 15 residues. Germline CDR1 SGHKS, CDR2 YYEKEE (reference sequence). V lost 4 bases to trimming and J lost 7 bases; unmatched junction nucleotides: 9. CDR3 residues: CASSLIPGQGQPQHF. As DNA, the CDR3 is TGTGCCAGCAGCCTCATCCCGGGACAGGGACAGCCCCAGCATTTT.